A single sample is the source of the 8 T cell receptor beta chains below, sequenced in a study of T cell repertoires in cytomegalovirus infection. Via MiXCR, TCRdb re-called the reads, giving one row per CDR3 protein. The sample shows 450,000 to 550,000 distinct CDR3 sequences, more than 15% of them seen only once. The sequenced sample was CD8+ T cells from PBMCs. The receptor set was obtained from a human donor in good health (CMV status not recorded). Some clones in this sample may be carry-over from other donors' samples.

This clonotype was counted many times. The chain uses TRBV7-3 and TRBJ1-1; 8 bases agree with TRBD1. Per germline, CDR1 SGHTA and CDR2 FQGTGA. The CDR3 contains 14 residues. V gave up 4 bases and J gave up 6 bases; unmatched junction bases: 7. As DNA, the CDR3 is TGTGCCAGCAGCTATCACAGGGGGGTCGCTGAAGCTTTCTTT. This sequence encodes CASSYHRGVAEAFF. The whole variable domain, remainder taken from reference TRBV7-3 and TRBJ1-1, is GAGVSQTPSNKVTEKGKYVELRCDPISGHTALYWYRQSLGQGPEFLIYFQGTGAADDSGLPNDRFFAVRPEGSVSTLKIQRTERGDSAVYLCASSYHRGVAEAFFGQGTRLTVV.

This clonotype appeared many times. This chain uses TRBV7-6 with TRBJ2-7; 8 positions match TRBD2. With 2 bases clipped from V and 7 bases from J, the junction kept 10 bases outside the gene matches. This CDR3 is 15 amino acids long. The germline V gene has CDR1 SGHVS and CDR2 FNYEAQ. The CDR3 loop is CASSLSTGGPREQYF. The CDR3 DNA sequence: TGTGCCAGCAGCTTATCGACGGGAGGGCCGCGTGAGCAGTACTTC. Full variable domain (missing parts from reference TRBV7-6 and TRBJ2-7): GAGVSQSPRYKVTKRGQDVALRCDPISGHVSLYWYRQALGQGPEFLTYFNYEAQQDKSGLPNDRFSAERPEGSISTLTIQRTEQRDSAMYRCASSLSTGGPREQYFGPGTRLTVT.

V and J are TRBV12-3 or TRBV12-4 and TRBJ2-6, with no clear D. The CDR3 is made up of 14 amino acids. V was clipped by 10 bases and J by 4 bases, with 14 bases between them. The CDR3 spells CAIRLLLGANVLTF. CDR3 in DNA: TGTGCCATACGGCTCCTTTTGGGGGCCAACGTCCTGACTTTC.

The table lists this clonotype with many counts. The chain joins TRBV6-6 to TRBJ1-5; D is possibly TRBD1 (6 bases). The CDR3 contains 17 residues. V dropped 6 bases and J dropped 0 bases, with 18 bases sitting between them. The germline CDR1 and CDR2 sequences are MNHNY and SVGAGI (reference sequence). The CDR3 reads CASSWGSTGFSNQPQHF. The CDR3 DNA reads TGTGCCAGCAGCTGGGGCTCTACAGGGTTTAGCAATCAGCCCCAGCATTTT.

Remarks on this clonotype: A read error is likely, as this CDR3 ends without the conserved phenylalanine or tryptophan. The chain has TRBV29-1 and TRBJ2-1; D possibly corresponds to TRBD2 (6 bases). Germline CDR1 reads SQVTM; CDR2 reads ANQGSEA. This CDR3 region has 12 residues. V lost 6 bases and J lost 6, with 12 bases in between. Written as DNA, the CDR3 is TGCAGCGTCCCTAAGGGACTCAATGAGCAGTTCCTC. Its translation is CSVPKGLNEQFL.

This chain joins TRBV27 and TRBJ2-7; no clear D. The V end was cut by 9 bases, the J end by 4 bases, with 4 bases between. In germline, CDR1 is MNHEY, CDR2 SMNVEV (reference sequence). This CDR3 contains 9 residues. The CDR3 loop reads CARGYEQYF. In DNA, the CDR3 is TGTGCCAGAGGATACGAGCAGTACTTC.

This sequence joins TRBV20-1 and TRBJ2-7; unclear D gene. The germline gives CDR1 DFQATT, CDR2 SNEGSKA (reference sequence). The CDR3 length is 13 residues. Trimming removed 6 bases at V and 0 bases at J, with 12 bases between. This CDR3 reads CSADGPDSYEQYF. The CDR3 DNA follows: TGCAGTGCCGACGGCCCCGACTCCTACGAGCAGTACTTC.

The sample holds a few counts of this clonotype. The J gene is TRBJ1-6, the V gene TRBV28, with no clear D. Germline V gene data show CDR1 as MDHEN and CDR2 as SYDVKM. V was cut by 3 bases and J by 9 bases, with 12 bases left in between. This CDR3 comprises 14 residues. Here the CDR3 reads CASSLGSTGSPLHF. The CDR3 DNA follows: TGTGCCAGCAGTTTGGGATCAACTGGTTCACCCCTCCACTTT. The full variable domain, in which reference TRBV28 and TRBJ1-6 provide the parts outside the CDR3, is DVKVTQSSRYLVKRTGEKVFLECVQDMDHENMFWYRQDPGLGLRLIYFSYDVKMKEKGDIPEGYSVSREKKERFSLILESASTNQTSMYLCASSLGSTGSPLHFGNGTRLTVT.